This T cell receptor beta chain was retrieved from a study of T cell responses to AZD1222 COVID-19 vaccine. V lost 6 bases to trimming and J lost 6 bases, with 17 bases between them. The CDR3 loop spans 15 amino acids. Per germline, CDR1 MDHEN and CDR2 SYDVKM. Turning to this clone: Its target is not known.

The study, taken as a whole, reports: Every sample of the repertoires postdated the peak T cell response.

The method was immunoSEQ multiplex PCR; TCRdb's version includes in-frame clones alone and lacks a portion of them. The table lists approximately 120,000 clones, over 85% of them singletons. The chain recombines TRBV28 with TRBJ2-2; D could derive from TRBD1 or TRBD2 (5 bases each). The specimen was peripheral blood, collected on day 0 of AZD1222 vaccination. This receptor was obtained from an adult in good health. DNA for the CDR3: TGTGCCAGCAGGGAAGTGGGGGATGGGGCCGGGGAGCTGTTTTTT. It codes for CASREVGDGAGELFF.